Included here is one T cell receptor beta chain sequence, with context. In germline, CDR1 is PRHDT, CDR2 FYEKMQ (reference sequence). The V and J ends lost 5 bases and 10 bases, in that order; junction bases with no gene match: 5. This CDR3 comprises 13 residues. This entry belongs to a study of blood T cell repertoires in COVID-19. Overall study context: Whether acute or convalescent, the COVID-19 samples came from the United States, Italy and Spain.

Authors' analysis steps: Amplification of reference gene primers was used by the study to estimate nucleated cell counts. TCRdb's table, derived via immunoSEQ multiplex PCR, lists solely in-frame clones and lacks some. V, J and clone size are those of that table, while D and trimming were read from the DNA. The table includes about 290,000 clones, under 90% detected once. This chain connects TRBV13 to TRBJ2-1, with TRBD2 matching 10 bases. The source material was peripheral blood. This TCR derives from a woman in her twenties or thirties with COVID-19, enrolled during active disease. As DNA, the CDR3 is TGTGCCAGCAGCGCTAGCGGGGGTAACGAGCAGTTCTTC. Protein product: CASSASGGNEQFF. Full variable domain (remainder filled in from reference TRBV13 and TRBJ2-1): AAGVIQSPRHLIKEKRETATLKCYPIPRHDTVYWYQQGPGQDPQFLISFYEKMQSDKGSIPDRFSAQQFSDYHSELNMSSLELGDSALYFCASSASGGNEQFFGPGTRLTVL.